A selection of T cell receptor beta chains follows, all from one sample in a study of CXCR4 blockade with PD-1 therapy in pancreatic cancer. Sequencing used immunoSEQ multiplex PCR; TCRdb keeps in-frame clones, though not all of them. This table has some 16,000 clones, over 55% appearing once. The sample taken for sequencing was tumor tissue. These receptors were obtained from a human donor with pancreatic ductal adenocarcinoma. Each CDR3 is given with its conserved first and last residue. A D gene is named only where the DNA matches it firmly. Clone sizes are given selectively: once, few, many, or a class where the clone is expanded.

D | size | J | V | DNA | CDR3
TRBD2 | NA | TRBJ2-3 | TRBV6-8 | TGTGCCAGCAGTTACTTCGGGCGCGGGGGTGATACGCAGTATTTT | CASSYFGRGGDTQYF
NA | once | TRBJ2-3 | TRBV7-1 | TGTGCCAGCAGCTTAAGGGCCAGGCGCACAGATACGCAGTATTTT | CASSLRARRTDTQYF
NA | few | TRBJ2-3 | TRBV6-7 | TGTGCCAGCAGTGAAGAGAGGGAATGGGGTGGCACAGATACGCAGTATTTT | CASSEEREWGGTDTQYF
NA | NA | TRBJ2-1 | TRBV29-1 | TGCAGCGTTGCCCCAATCCTATACAATGAGCAGTTCTTC | CSVAPILYNEQFF
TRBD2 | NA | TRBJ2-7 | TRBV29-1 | TGCAGCGTTGATCTAGCGGGTACGGGTGAGCAGTACTTC | CSVDLAGTGEQYF
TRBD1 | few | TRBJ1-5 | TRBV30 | TGTGCCTGGGGTCCGGGACAGGGTTATCAGCCCCAGCATTTT | CAWGPGQGYQPQHF
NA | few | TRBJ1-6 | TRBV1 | TGCGCCAGCAGCCAAGAGCGGGCCCCCGGGCGGTCACCCCTCCACTTT | CASSQERAPGRSPLHF
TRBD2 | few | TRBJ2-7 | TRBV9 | TGTGCCAGCAGCGTAGAAGGACGGGGGGCCTACGAGCAGTACTTC | CASSVEGRGAYEQYF
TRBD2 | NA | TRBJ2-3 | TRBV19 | TGTGCCAGTCGGCCCCTCGGGGGGTACACAGATACGCAGTATTTT | CASRPLGGYTDTQYF
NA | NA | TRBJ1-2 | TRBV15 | TGTGCCACCAGCAGAGATGGGAGTGTGGATGGCTACACCTTC | CATSRDGSVDGYTF
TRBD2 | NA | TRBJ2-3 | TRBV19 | TGTGCCAGTGGGTCTAGCGGGGGCACAGATACGCAGTATTTT | CASGSSGGTDTQYF
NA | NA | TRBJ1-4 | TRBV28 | TGTGCCAGCAGTTACCCCGGGGGCGATGAAAAACTGTTTTTT | CASSYPGGDEKLFF
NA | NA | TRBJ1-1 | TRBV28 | TGTGCCAGCAGTTTGGCGGGGGCGAACACTGAAGCTTTCTTT | CASSLAGANTEAFF
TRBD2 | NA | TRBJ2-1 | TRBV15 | TGTGCCACCAGCAGGCTGACTAGCGGGATAACTGAGCAGTTCTTC | CATSRLTSGITEQFF
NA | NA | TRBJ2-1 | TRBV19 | TGTGCCAGTAGTATAGGGGCGGGAAACTACAATGAGCAGTTCTTC | CASSIGAGNYNEQFF
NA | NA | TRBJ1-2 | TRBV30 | TGTGCCTCCGCCCTTGGACAGTCTGGCTACACCTTC | CASALGQSGYTF
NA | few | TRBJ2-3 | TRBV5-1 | TGCGCCAGCAGCGGGGCTACCGCAGGAGATACGCAGTATTTT | CASSGATAGDTQYF
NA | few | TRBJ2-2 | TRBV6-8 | TGTGGGGTGGGGGTCGGCTCCGGGGAGCTGTTTTTT | CGVGVGSGELFF
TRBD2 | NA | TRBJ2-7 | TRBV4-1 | TGCGCCAGCAGCCGAATCCCCGGGACTAGCGGGAGAAAAATGGGCGAGCAGTACTTC | CASSRIPGTSGRKMGEQYF
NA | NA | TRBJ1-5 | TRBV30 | TGTGCCTGGAGTGGGACATTCAATCAGCCCCAGCATTTT | CAWSGTFNQPQHF
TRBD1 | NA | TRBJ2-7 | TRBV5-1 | TGCACCAGCAGCTTAAGTGCCGGCCAGGGGGTCTACGAGCAGTACTTC | CTSSLSAGQGVYEQYF
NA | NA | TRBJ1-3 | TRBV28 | TGTGCCAGCAGTTTATCAGGTGGCCTCTCTGGAAACACCATATATTTT | CASSLSGGLSGNTIYF
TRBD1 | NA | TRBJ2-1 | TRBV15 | TGTGCCACCAGCAGGGACAGGGGGTGGGATGAGCAGTTCTTC | CATSRDRGWDEQFF
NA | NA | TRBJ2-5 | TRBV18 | TGTGCCAGCTCACCACTTACAGTCCAAGAGACCCAGTACTTC | CASSPLTVQETQYF
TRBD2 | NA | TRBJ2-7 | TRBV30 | TGTGCCTGGAGGATAGGGGCAAGCGGGGAGGCCTACGAGCAGTACTTC | CAWRIGASGEAYEQYF
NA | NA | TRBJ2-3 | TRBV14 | TGTGCCAGCAGCCAAGACTCCCCACCACATGCGCAGTATTTT | CASSQDSPPHAQYF
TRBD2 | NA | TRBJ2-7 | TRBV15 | TGTGCCACCAGCAGAGCCGGCGGGAGTTCCTACGAGCAGTACTTC | CATSRAGGSSYEQYF
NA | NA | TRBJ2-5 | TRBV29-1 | TGCAGCGGCGCCCAGGGTTACCAAGAGACCCAGTACTTC | CSGAQGYQETQYF
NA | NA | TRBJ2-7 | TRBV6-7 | TGTGCCAGCACCCCGGGATACTCCTACGAGCAGTACTTC | CASTPGYSYEQYF
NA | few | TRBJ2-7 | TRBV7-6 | TGTGCCAGCAGCTTGGCGACAGGTCTCTCCTACGAGCAGTACTTC | CASSLATGLSYEQYF
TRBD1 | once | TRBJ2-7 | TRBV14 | TGTGCCAGCAGCCAAGTGACCCCGGGGACAGGGCTTTCCGAGCAGTACTTC | CASSQVTPGTGLSEQYF
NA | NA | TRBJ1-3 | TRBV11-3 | TGTGCCAGCAGCTTGGCGGGGGTTGGTAACACCATATATTTT | CASSLAGVGNTIYF
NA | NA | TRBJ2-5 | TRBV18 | TGTGCCAGCTCACCATCCGGGGAGACCCAGTACTTC | CASSPSGETQYF
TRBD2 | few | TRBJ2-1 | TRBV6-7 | TGTGCCAGCAGCCCTCGGACTAGCGGGAGCTCCTACAATGAGCAGTTCTTC | CASSPRTSGSSYNEQFF
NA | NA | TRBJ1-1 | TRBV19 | TGTGCCAGTATCGCAGGATTCTTAGGCACTGAAGCTTTCTTT | CASIAGFLGTEAFF
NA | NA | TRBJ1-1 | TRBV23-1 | TGCGCCAGCAGCCACGCGCCACGCCAATCTGAAGCTTTCTTT | CASSHAPRQSEAFF
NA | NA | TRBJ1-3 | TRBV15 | TGTGCCACCAGCAACGGGGTCAAAGGAAACACCATATATTTT | CATSNGVKGNTIYF
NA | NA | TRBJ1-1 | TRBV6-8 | TGTGCCAGCAGTTATATCGTCCGGGCCGGTGAAGCTTTCTTT | CASSYIVRAGEAFF
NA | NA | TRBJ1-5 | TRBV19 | TGTGCCAGTAGTATACGTCAGCTCCTGAAGCCCCAGCATTTT | CASSIRQLLKPQHF
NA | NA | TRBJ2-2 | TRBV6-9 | TGTGCCAGCAGCAGAGGGGGGATGGGCACCGGGGAGCTGTTTTTT | CASSRGGMGTGELFF
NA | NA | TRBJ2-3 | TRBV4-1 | TGCGCCAGCAGCCAAGCCGGGACGAGCACAGATACGCAGTATTTT | CASSQAGTSTDTQYF
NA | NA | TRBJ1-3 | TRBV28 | TGTGCCAGCAGTTTAGACCCCTACTCTGGAAACACCATATATTTT | CASSLDPYSGNTIYF
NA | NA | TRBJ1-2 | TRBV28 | TGTGCCAGCCAAACTTCAGGGTATGGCTACACCTTC | CASQTSGYGYTF
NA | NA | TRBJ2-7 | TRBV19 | TGTGCCAGTACCCTAGGTGAGGGGAAAGGCGAGCAGTACTTC | CASTLGEGKGEQYF
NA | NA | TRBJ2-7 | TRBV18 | TGTGCCAGCTCACCTCTTCCGGTAGCCAACGAGCAGTACTTC | CASSPLPVANEQYF
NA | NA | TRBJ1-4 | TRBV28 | TGTGCCAGCAGTCGAACAGGTGCAACTAATGAAAAACTGTTTTTT | CASSRTGATNEKLFF
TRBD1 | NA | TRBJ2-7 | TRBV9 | TGTGCCAGCAGCGTAGACCTCGGGACAGGCTCCTACGAGCAGTACTTC | CASSVDLGTGSYEQYF
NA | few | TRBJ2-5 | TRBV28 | TGTGCCAGCAGTTTACCGCTAGTGGGAGAGACCCAGTACTTC | CASSLPLVGETQYF
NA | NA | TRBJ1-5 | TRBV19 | TGTGCCAGTCAAACGGGGAGGGTAAGCAATCAGCCCCAGCATTTT | CASQTGRVSNQPQHF